The 14 T cell receptor beta chains below come from one sample, sequenced in a study of tumor-infiltrating lymphocytes in localized non-small cell lung cancer. Clones were sequenced by immunoSEQ multiplex PCR, and TCRdb holds only the in-frame ones, with some missing. This table holds 7,500 to 9,500 clones, approximately 85% found once. Sequenced input: uninvolved lung tissue not adjacent to the tumor. These receptors all stem from a human donor with non-small cell lung cancer.

The V gene is TRBV5-4, the J gene TRBJ2-1; D not resolved. This CDR3 is built from 13 residues. Germline V CDR1 and CDR2: SGHNT, YYREEE (reference sequence). Deletions cut 3 bases from V and 2 bases from J, with 6 bases between. In DNA, the CDR3 is TGTGCCAGCAGCTCACAGCCCTACAATGAGCAGTTCTTC. Its translation: CASSSQPYNEQFF.

The chain employs TRBV29-1 and TRBJ2-2; D might be TRBD1 (5 bases). Germline V gene lookup returns CDR1 SQVTM and CDR2 ANQGSEA. This CDR3 contains 14 residues. V was shortened by 3 bases and J by 3 bases, with 11 bases between the two germline ends. Here the CDR3 reads CSVERQKDTGELFF. The CDR3 bases are TGCAGCGTTGAGCGACAGAAGGACACCGGGGAGCTGTTTTTT.

DNA of the CDR3: TGCAGCGCCGACCGAGGAGGAAAATCCTACAATGAGCAGTTCTTC. Translating it yields CSADRGGKSYNEQFF. The rearrangement links TRBV29-1 to TRBJ2-1; D is perhaps TRBD2 (5 bases). V was shortened by 7 bases and J by 1 base, with 17 bases between the two germline ends. The CDR3 runs 15 residues. The V gene's germline CDR1 is SQVTM and CDR2 ANQGSEA.

The chain combines TRBV29-1 with TRBJ2-7, with 8 bases lining up with TRBD2. This CDR3 is 14 amino acids long. V shed 6 bases and J 1 base; nucleotides not matched to a gene: 8. Germline values: CDR1 SQVTM, CDR2 ANQGSEA. CDR3 loop: CSVSMTSDSYEQYF. The CDR3 DNA reads TGCAGCGTCTCGATGACTAGCGATTCCTACGAGCAGTACTTC.

This clone has a single count. J is TRBJ2-1 and V is TRBV7-2, with D maybe TRBD2 (5 bases). CDR1 SGHTA and CDR2 FQGNSA come from the germline V gene. The CDR3 covers 14 residues. Trimming left V 3 bases short and J 0 bases short, with 6 bases between. The CDR3 here is CASSLGSSYNEQFF. The CDR3 nucleotides are TGTGCCAGCAGCTTGGGGAGCTCCTACAATGAGCAGTTCTTC. Full variable domain (remainder filled in from reference TRBV7-2 and TRBJ2-1): GAGVSQSPSNKVTEKGKDVELRCDPISGHTALYWYRQSLGQGLEFLIYFQGNSAPDKSGLPSDRFSAERTGGSVSTLTIQRTQQEDSAVYLCASSLGSSYNEQFFGPGTRLTVL.

In its sample, this clone was seen once. Written as DNA, the CDR3 is TGCGCCAGCAGCCAAGATTCCAGCCTGGTTCTCAATGAGCAGTTCTTC. Protein product: CASSQDSSLVLNEQFF. The chain links TRBV4-3 to TRBJ2-1; D is undetermined. This CDR3 region has 16 residues. The germline gives CDR1 LGHNA, CDR2 YSLEER. V lost 0 bases and J 6 bases, leaving 15 bases between the germline ends.

The rearrangement joins TRBV28 to TRBJ2-7; no firm D call. Germline V gene data show CDR1 as MDHEN and CDR2 as SYDVKM. The germline V and J ends were trimmed by 5 bases and 5 bases, with 16 bases remaining between them. The CDR3 contains 14 residues. The CDR3 DNA reads TGTGCCAGCAGTCCTCCGGGCTCCGTCCACGAGCAGTACTTC. Its translation: CASSPPGSVHEQYF. The whole variable domain, filled in from reference TRBV28 and TRBJ2-7, reads DVKVTQSSRYLVKRTGEKVFLECVQDMDHENMFWYRQDPGLGLRLIYFSYDVKMKEKGDIPEGYSVSREKKERFSLILESASTNQTSMYLCASSPPGSVHEQYFGPGTRLTVT.

The chain carries TRBV30 and TRBJ2-7, with 7 bases lining up with TRBD1. After removal of 0 bases from V and 2 bases from J, the junction contained 13 bases not matched to a gene. In germline, CDR1 is GTSNPN, CDR2 SVGIG (reference sequence). This CDR3 is built from 17 residues. The CDR3 sequence is CAWSVLGRQGYPYEQYF. The CDR3 coding sequence is TGTGCCTGGAGTGTCCTCGGCCGACAGGGATACCCCTACGAGCAGTACTTC.

The J gene is TRBJ2-1, the V gene TRBV11-2; 8 bases agree with TRBD2. The trim removed 5 bases at V and 0 bases at J, leaving 3 bases unmatched. The CDR3 spans 15 residues. The germline CDR1 and CDR2 sequences are SGHAT and FQNNGV. The CDR3 spells CASSGSGISYNEQFF. CDR3 in DNA: TGTGCCAGCAGCGGTAGCGGGATCTCCTACAATGAGCAGTTCTTC.

The rearrangement links TRBV14 to TRBJ2-7; 8 positions agree with TRBD2. CDR1 SGHDN and CDR2 FVKESK come from the germline V gene. V was clipped by 3 bases and J by 0 bases; unmatched bases: 7. This CDR3 region has 16 residues. CDR3 in DNA: TGTGCCAGCAGCCAGATTAGCGGGGCCCACTCCTACGAGCAGTACTTC. This encodes CASSQISGAHSYEQYF.

The chain recombines TRBV6-1 with TRBJ1-1; TRBD1 might be the D (6 bases). The V end was cut by 7 bases, the J end by 3 bases, with 15 bases between. This CDR3 comprises 14 residues. Germline CDR1 MNHNS, CDR2 SASEGT. The CDR3 DNA sequence: TGTGCCAGCATGAGAGGGGGAAGGGACACTGAAGCTTTCTTT. Its translation: CASMRGGRDTEAFF.

V usage is TRBV28 and J usage is TRBJ2-7; either TRBD1 or TRBD2 may fit D (6 bases each). Germline V gene data show CDR1 as MDHEN and CDR2 as SYDVKM. Trimming cost V 4 bases and J 3 bases, with 19 bases left between them. There are 16 residues in the CDR3. This CDR3 is CASSSRIQGGIYEQYF. The CDR3 nucleotides are TGTGCCAGCAGTTCACGTATACAGGGAGGAATCTACGAGCAGTACTTC.

The rearrangement links TRBV15 to TRBJ2-7, with D unresolved. With 0 bases removed from V and 11 bases from J, the gap between germline ends came to 17 bases. The CDR3 totals 14 residues. Per germline, CDR1 LNHNV and CDR2 YYDKDF (reference sequence). CDR3 sequence: CATSRDDPITPEYF. CDR3 sequence (DNA): TGTGCCACCAGCAGAGATGACCCGATTACGCCGGAGTACTTC.

The J gene is TRBJ2-1, the V gene TRBV5-1; D possibly uses TRBD1 or TRBD2 (6 bases each). The germline gives CDR1 SGHRS, CDR2 YFSETQ. This CDR3 is 15 amino acids long. V was clipped by 0 bases and J by 0 bases, with 7 bases between them. The CDR3 sequence is CASSLEGGSYNEQFF. The DNA of the CDR3 is TGCGCCAGCAGCTTGGAGGGGGGCTCCTACAATGAGCAGTTCTTC. The full variable domain, completed using reference TRBV5-1 and TRBJ2-1, is KAGVTQTPRYLIKTRGQQVTLSCSPISGHRSVSWYQQTPGQGLQFLFEYFSETQRNKGNFPGRFSGRQFSNSRSEMNVSTLELGDSALYLCASSLEGGSYNEQFFGPGTRLTVL.